These 13 T cell receptor beta chains share one sample of origin, sequenced in a study of blood T cell repertoires in COVID-19. Here immunoSEQ multiplex PCR was the method, and the copy in TCRdb shows in-frame clones only, minus some. The sample holds fewer than 250,000 clones; 88% are singletons and the top ten take about 1.8%. The material sequenced was peripheral blood. These receptors all come from a man between 65 and 85 years old with acute or convalescent COVID-19.

The CDR3 loop is CASSEGANEKLFF. For the CDR3, the DNA is TGTGCCAGCAGTGAGGGAGCTAATGAAAAACTGTTTTTT. This chain uses TRBV2 with TRBJ1-4; D remains ambiguous. The germline V gene has CDR1 SNHLY and CDR2 FYNNEI. This CDR3 spans 13 amino acids. Trimming cost V 3 bases and J 3 bases, with 5 bases left between them.

DNA of the CDR3: TGTGCCAGCAGCTTGGGACTAGATGAAGATACGCAGTATTTT. Translating it yields CASSLGLDEDTQYF. The chain is built from TRBV5-4 and TRBJ2-3; tentative D call: TRBD2 (6 bases). The germline V gene encodes CDR1 SGHNT and CDR2 YYREEE (reference sequence). V lost 0 bases and J lost 5, with 10 bases in between. The CDR3 extends over 14 amino acids.

The chain carries TRBV6-5 and TRBJ1-1; tentatively, D is TRBD1 (5 bases). This CDR3 comprises 13 residues. The germline V gene encodes CDR1 MNHEY and CDR2 SVGAGI. The V end was cut by 5 bases, the J end by 0 bases, with 7 bases between. CDR3 sequence reads: CASSRGVNTEAFF. CDR3 coding DNA: TGTGCCAGCAGTCGGGGGGTGAACACTGAAGCTTTCTTT.

This rearrangement joins TRBV7-9 to TRBJ2-3; 8 bases line up with TRBD2. Germline CDR1 is SEHNR and CDR2 is FQNEAQ (reference sequence). CDR3 size: 18 residues. After removal of 5 bases from V and 6 bases from J, the junction contained 19 bases not matched to a gene. The DNA for the CDR3 is TGTGCCAGCAGCCCCCCGGTGGGGCAAGCGGGAGCAATGGATACGCAGTATTTT. It translates to CASSPPVGQAGAMDTQYF.

The gene calls are TRBV5-6 and TRBJ2-1, with 7 bases fitting TRBD2. V lost 4 bases and J lost 6; bases outside the gene matches: 13. The CDR3 length is 16 residues. The V gene's germline CDR1 is SGHDT and CDR2 YYEEEE. The CDR3 DNA reads TGTGCCAGCAGCACTAATGTTTGGACTAGTGGCAATGAGCAGTTCTTC. Its protein is CASSTNVWTSGNEQFF.

The chain combines TRBV7-2 with TRBJ1-6; D is perhaps TRBD1 (6 bases). This CDR3 has 14 residues. The germline V gene has CDR1 SGHTA and CDR2 FQGNSA. Trimming stripped 1 base from V and 8 bases from J, with 9 bases between. DNA of the CDR3: TGTGCCAGCAGCTTAGGGACAGCCTATTCACCCCTCCACTTT. Amino acid sequence: CASSLGTAYSPLHF.

This rearrangement joins TRBV20-1 to TRBJ2-2; no clear D gene. Germline loops: CDR1 DFQATT, CDR2 SNEGSKA (reference sequence). The length of the CDR3 is 10 residues. V was cut by 5 bases and J by 8 bases, with 6 bases left in between. CDR3 nucleotides: TGCAGTGCTTTGGAGGGGGAGCTGTTTTTT. Translation: CSALEGELFF.

This clone was counted between two and nine times. The CDR3 bases are TGTGCCAGTAGACGGACAGTCTCTGGAAACACCATATATTTT. This gives the protein CASRRTVSGNTIYF. V and J are TRBV19 and TRBJ1-3; D is possibly TRBD1 (6 bases). V was trimmed by 6 bases and J by 0 bases, leaving 9 bases between them. The CDR3 loop spans 14 amino acids. CDR1 LNHDA and CDR2 SQIVND come from the germline V gene (reference sequence). Filled out from reference TRBV19 and TRBJ1-3, the complete variable domain reads DGGITQSPKYLFRKEGQNVTLSCEQNLNHDAMYWYRQDPGQGLRLIYYSQIVNDFQKGDIAEGYSVSREKKESFPLTVTSAQKNPTAFYLCASRRTVSGNTIYFGEGSWLTVV.

The J gene is TRBJ2-7, the V gene TRBV5-1; 13 bases fit TRBD2. Unmatched junction bases numbered 4, after V lost 0 bases and J lost 4 bases. Germline V gives CDR1 SGHRS, CDR2 YFSETQ. There are 16 residues in the CDR3. In DNA, the CDR3 is TGCGCCAGCAGCTTGGGGACTAGCGGGAGTGGGTACGAGCAGTACTTC. It is translated as CASSLGTSGSGYEQYF.

V gene TRBV5-5 combines with J gene TRBJ1-2, with D perhaps TRBD1 (6 bases). This CDR3 comprises 16 residues. Trimming left V 0 bases short and J 0 bases short, with 12 bases between. In germline, CDR1 is SGHKS, CDR2 YYEKEE (reference sequence). CDR3 sequence reads: CASSLAPDRANYGYTF. In DNA form, the CDR3 reads TGTGCCAGCAGCTTGGCGCCGGACAGAGCTAACTATGGCTACACCTTC.

This clone occurred a few times. This rearrangement joins TRBV7-8 to TRBJ2-3; possible D gene TRBD2, 6 bases. The CDR3 is 16 amino acids. Germline CDR1 SGHVS, CDR2 FQNEAQ. V shed 5 bases and J shed 2 bases, with 17 bases lying between them. CDR3 coding DNA: TGTGCCAGCAGCCACGACGTAGCGGTTAACACAGATACGCAGTATTTT. Translating gives CASSHDVAVNTDTQYF.

This clone was seen just once. The rearrangement uses TRBV5-1 and TRBJ2-3, with TRBD1 identical over 7 bases. Germline V CDR1 and CDR2: SGHRS, YFSETQ. The CDR3 is 14 residues long. The V and J ends lost 2 bases and 4 bases, in that order; junction bases with no gene match: 4. This chain's CDR3 is CASSLRTGPDTQYF. In DNA form, the CDR3 reads TGCGCCAGCAGCTTACGGACAGGACCAGATACGCAGTATTTT.

This sequence joins TRBV7-2 and TRBJ1-6; a possible D gene is TRBD1 (6 bases). Trimming stripped 0 bases from V and 4 bases from J, with 16 bases between. CDR3 size: 18 residues. CDR1 is SGHTA, CDR2 FQGNSA, per germline. Here the CDR3 reads CASSLANYGTKYNSPLHF. CDR3 nucleotides: TGTGCCAGCAGCTTAGCCAACTACGGGACAAAATATAATTCACCCCTCCACTTT.